This is a list of T cell receptor beta chains from one sample in a study of blood T cell repertoires in COVID-19. Produced via immunoSEQ multiplex PCR; TCRdb's table is partial and in-frame only. The profile covers tens of thousands of clones, with 80% appearing a single time and roughly 19% taken by the ten largest. The sequencing sample was made of peripheral blood. The receptor source for this set is a woman aged 80 or over with acute or convalescent COVID-19. The CDR3 runs from the conserved cysteine through the conserved F or W. D genes are given only for firm matches.

D gene: TRBD1; V gene: TRBV3-1/TRBV3-2; J gene: TRBJ1-5; CDR3 protein: CASSRGQGSQPQHF; CDR3 DNA: TGTGCCAGCAGCCGAGGACAGGGTTCTCAGCCCCAGCATTTT
D gene: .; V gene: TRBV6-5; J gene: TRBJ2-5; CDR3 protein: CASSQVSEETQYF; CDR3 DNA: TGTGCCAGCAGCCAGGTTTCCGAAGAGACCCAGTACTTC
D gene: .; V gene: TRBV20-1; J gene: TRBJ2-3; CDR3 protein: CSAYTTDTQYF; CDR3 DNA: TGCAGTGCATACACCACAGATACGCAGTATTTT
D gene: .; V gene: TRBV4-1; J gene: TRBJ1-2; CDR3 protein: CASSQDDYRFYGYTF; CDR3 DNA: TGCGCCAGCAGCCAAGATGACTACCGATTCTATGGCTACACCTTC
D gene: TRBD2; V gene: TRBV10-3; J gene: TRBJ2-2; CDR3 protein: CAISFSPSGKYTGELFF; CDR3 DNA: TGTGCCATCAGCTTCTCTCCTAGCGGGAAGTACACCGGGGAGCTGTTTTTT
D gene: .; V gene: TRBV30; J gene: TRBJ1-6; CDR3 protein: CAWRGGDRFFSSYNSPLHF; CDR3 DNA: TGTGCCTGGAGAGGGGGAGACAGGTTCTTCAGCTCCTATAATTCACCCCTCCACTTT
D gene: .; V gene: TRBV4-1; J gene: TRBJ2-1; CDR3 protein: CASSQDWGVRNEQFF; CDR3 DNA: TGCGCCAGCAGCCAAGATTGGGGGGTTCGCAATGAGCAGTTCTTC
D gene: .; V gene: TRBV18; J gene: TRBJ2-7; CDR3 protein: CASSRGQTGEEQYF; CDR3 DNA: TGTGCCAGCTCACGGGGGCAGACAGGCGAGGAGCAGTACTTC
D gene: .; V gene: TRBV1; J gene: TRBJ2-3; CDR3 protein: CTSSQDRDTQYF; CDR3 DNA: TGCACCAGCAGCCAAGATAGAGATACGCAGTATTTT
D gene: TRBD1; V gene: TRBV18; J gene: TRBJ1-1; CDR3 protein: CASSPDPTGTEAFF; CDR3 DNA: TGTGCCAGCTCACCGGACCCGACAGGGACTGAAGCTTTCTTT
D gene: TRBD2; V gene: TRBV11-3; J gene: TRBJ2-7; CDR3 protein: CASSRREGREQYF; CDR3 DNA: TGTGCCAGCAGCCGTCGGGAGGGCCGCGAGCAGTACTTC